Following are 8 T cell receptor beta chains from one sample sequenced in a study of TET2 disruption in CD19-targeted CAR T cells. These receptors' antigens are unknown. Treatment specified: autologous CTL019 cells: CD19 CAR with 4-1BB and CD3 zeta domains. Only in-frame clones appear in the TCRdb table, and some are missing; sequencing was by immunoSEQ multiplex PCR. Its clone listing holds fewer than 30,000 clones. The sequencing here drew on CD8- CAR+ T cells sorted from cultured blood T cells, taken for CD19 CAR T cell therapy. The subset here: CD8-negative CAR-positive T cells from the infusion product. The receptors were gathered from a man aged 70 or older with chronic lymphocytic leukemia.

On this clone: From the germline J gene comes the end of the CDR3, since the read stops 3 residues before it. This chain uses TRBV7-7 with TRBJ2-5; 11 bases match TRBD2. This CDR3 is 15 amino acids long. J was trimmed by 5 bases and V by 2 bases; bases with no gene match: 4. Germline CDR1 and CDR2: SSHAT and FNYEAQ (reference sequence). The CDR3 loop is CASSLRPSGGETQYF. CDR3 DNA (partial): TGTGCCAGCAGCTTACGGCCTAGCGGGGGGGAGACC.

This clone is medium-sized by frequency. The CDR3 goes on 3 residues after the read ends, and that part is filled in from the germline J gene. J is TRBJ1-6 and V is TRBV28; tentatively, D is TRBD1 (5 bases). The CDR3 has 14 amino acids. V was cut by 5 bases and J by 9 bases, with 14 bases left in between. The V gene's germline CDR1 is MDHEN and CDR2 SYDVKM. The CDR3 DNA, read in part, is TGTGCCAGCAGTACCAACCGGGACTCTTCACCC. Residues: CASSTNRDSSP. The full CDR3 protein is CASSTNRDSSPLHF.

For this clone: The read terminates 3 residues before the CDR3 end, so the remaining end is supplied by the germline J gene. The V and J genes are TRBV10-3 and TRBJ2-7; 8 nucleotides match TRBD2. V gave up 2 bases and J gave up 6 bases; unmatched junction bases: 9. Germline V CDR1 and CDR2: ENHRY, SYGVKD. The CDR3 runs to 15 residues. The CDR3: CAISETSRGAFEQYF. The sequenced CDR3 bases are TGTGCCATCAGTGAGACTTCGCGGGGGGCTTTCGAG.

Note on this clone: Read coverage stops 3 residues before the CDR3 terminus; the germline J gene supplies the remainder. This chain joins TRBV30 and TRBJ1-6; D may be TRBD1 (6 bases). The CDR3 has 13 residues. Germline assignment: CDR1 GTSNPN and CDR2 SVGIG (reference sequence). Incomplete CDR3 DNA: TGTGCCTGGAGTGTAGGGGGAGTTCGGACC. As protein: CAWSVGGVRT. The complete CDR3 protein is CAWSVGGVRTLHF.

A word on this clone: The read ends 3 residues before the CDR3 terminus; that terminus is restored from the germline J gene. This chain connects TRBV5-1 to TRBJ2-2; 7 positions match TRBD1. The V gene's germline CDR1 is SGHRS and CDR2 YFSETQ. This CDR3 spans 17 amino acids. Unmatched junction bases numbered 8, after V lost 3 bases and J lost 0 bases. The sequenced CDR3 bases are TGCGCCAGCAGCTCCCCAAGGGACAGCCCGAACACCGGGGAG. It yields the protein CASSSPRDSPNTGE. The full CDR3 protein reads CASSSPRDSPNTGELFF.

Remarks on this clone: The read terminates 3 residues ahead of where the CDR3 ends, so the germline J gene completes it. V usage is TRBV5-1 and J usage is TRBJ1-2, with TRBD1 matching over 8 bases. Germline V lookup: CDR1 SGHRS, CDR2 YFSETQ. There are 15 residues in the CDR3. The sequenced CDR3 bases are TGCGCCAGCAGCTTGGGTGGACAGGGCACAGATACC. It specifies CASSLGGQGTDT. The complete CDR3 sequence is CASSLGGQGTDTYTF.

For this clone: With the read ending 3 residues before the CDR3 end, the germline J gene is used to fill in that end. V is TRBV6-2 or TRBV6-3 and J is TRBJ2-4; 13 nucleotides agree with TRBD2. Per the germline V gene, CDR1 is MNHEY and CDR2 is SVGEGT. This CDR3 has 17 residues. CDR3 DNA, as far as it was read: TGTGCCAGCAGACCCGGACTAGCGGGGGCCAACCAAGAGACT. Translated, it gives CASRPGLAGANQET. The CDR3 reads in full as CASRPGLAGANQETQYF.

A remark on this clone: Sequencing ends 3 residues short of the CDR3 end; the germline J gene provides the rest. The chain has TRBV5-4 and TRBJ2-3, with 7 bases matching TRBD1. After removal of 2 bases from V and 4 bases from J, the junction contained 7 bases not matched to a gene. This CDR3 comprises 15 residues. CDR1 is SGHNT and CDR2 is YYREEE in the germline V gene (reference sequence). CDR3 DNA (partial): TGTGCCAGCAGCTTAATGACAGGGCAGGCAGATACG. This gives the protein CASSLMTGQADT. The full CDR3 protein is CASSLMTGQADTQYF.